The entry below describes one T cell receptor (beta chain). This entry comes from a study of shared clonotypes between healthy human individuals. Only in-frame clones appear in the TCRdb table, and some are missing; sequencing was by immunoSEQ multiplex PCR. The sample contains roughly 2,000,000 clones, about 95% of which appear only once. Germline CDR1 reads MNHEY; CDR2 reads SVGAGI. The V end was cut by 0 bases, the J end by 1 base, with 9 bases between. CDR3 length equals 15 residues. Terminally differentiated effector memory CD45RA+ cells were excluded by CCR7 positive selection of CD45RO-negative cells.

The receptor's source is a man aged 18 to 29 in good health. J is TRBJ1-1 and V is TRBV6-5; D not certain. Sequencing was carried out using naive CD8+ T cells sorted from blood. The CDR3 sequence is CASSYSLQTNTEAFF. CDR3 sequence (DNA): TGTGCCAGCAGTTACTCGCTCCAGACGAACACTGAAGCTTTCTTT.